These 22 T cell receptor beta chains came from one sample sequenced in a study of technical replicates of blood from several donors. The table came from immunoSEQ multiplex PCR; TCRdb's copy has only in-frame clones and leaves some out. The sample lists about 80,000 clones, approximately 94% occurring once. What was sequenced was T cells isolated from PBMCs. The source of these receptors is a human donor in good health.

This rearrangement joins TRBV10-3 to TRBJ1-4; 7 bases are a match to TRBD1. Trimming took 7 bases from V and 8 from J; bases not matched to a gene: 7. This CDR3 is built from 13 residues. The germline CDR1 and CDR2 sequences are ENHRY and SYGVKD. CDR3 nucleotide sequence: TGTGCCATCACCGCAGGGGGATCCGAAAAACTGTTTTTT. Its protein is CAITAGGSEKLFF.

The genes are TRBV9 and TRBJ2-7; 11 bases map to TRBD2. The germline gives CDR1 SGDLS, CDR2 YYNGEE. The CDR3 consists of 15 residues. The trim removed 3 bases at V and 1 base at J, leaving 3 bases unmatched. The CDR3 is CASSEGLAVSYEQYF. As DNA, the CDR3 is TGTGCCAGCAGCGAGGGACTAGCGGTTTCCTACGAGCAGTACTTC.

The chain recombines TRBV29-1 with TRBJ2-7, with D possibly being TRBD2 (6 bases). The ends were cut back, 4 bases at V and 6 bases at J, with 7 bases in the middle. CDR1 is SQVTM, CDR2 ANQGSEA, per germline. This CDR3 is 10 amino acids long. The CDR3 nucleotides read TGCAGCGTTGTTAGCGGCGAGCAGTACTTC. It yields the protein CSVVSGEQYF.

This chain links TRBV5-1 with TRBJ2-1, with D unclear. Germline V gives CDR1 SGHRS, CDR2 YFSETQ. Trimming stripped 0 bases from V and 0 bases from J, with 10 bases between. The CDR3 loop spans 16 amino acids. CDR3 amino acids: CASSLVSASSYNEQFF. The CDR3, as DNA: TGCGCCAGCAGCTTGGTTTCAGCGAGCTCCTACAATGAGCAGTTCTTC.

This sequence joins TRBV29-1 and TRBJ2-1; 9 bases agree with TRBD2. Germline CDR1 SQVTM, CDR2 ANQGSEA. CDR3 length: 14 residues. The V segment lost 4 bases and the J segment 3 bases; nucleotides outside the gene matches: 4. The CDR3 nucleotides read TGCAGCGTTGGTAGCGGGAGTGGCTACAATGAGCAGTTCTTC. Residues: CSVGSGSGYNEQFF.

CDR3 region: CASSGLPGQGAYEQYF. The CDR3 region has the DNA TGTGCCAGCAGTGGATTACCGGGACAGGGAGCCTACGAGCAGTACTTC. This chain links TRBV2 with TRBJ2-7; 9 bases agree with TRBD1. The CDR3 has 16 residues. V lost 4 bases, J lost 2 bases, and 9 bases stayed unmatched. Germline V gene data show CDR1 as SNHLY and CDR2 as FYNNEI.

This sequence joins TRBV7-9 and TRBJ1-5; D gene unclear. The V end was cut by 1 base, the J end by 6 bases, with 10 bases between. The CDR3 consists of 14 residues. Germline V gene lookup returns CDR1 SEHNR and CDR2 FQNEAQ (reference sequence). The CDR3 loop is CASSLDILGQPQHF. In DNA form, the CDR3 reads TGTGCCAGCAGCTTAGACATCCTTGGTCAGCCCCAGCATTTT.

The chain uses TRBV7-2 and TRBJ1-4; D is undetermined. This CDR3 has 14 amino acids. Per germline, CDR1 SGHTA and CDR2 FQGNSA. V was cut by 1 base and J by 7 bases, with 10 bases left in between. The CDR3 nucleotides are TGTGCCAGCAGCTTAGGAGGCCCTGGTGAAAAACTGTTTTTT. This translates into CASSLGGPGEKLFF.

The chain links TRBV30 to TRBJ2-7; TRBD2 agrees at 9 bases. Germline CDR1 reads GTSNPN; CDR2 reads SVGIG (reference sequence). The CDR3 extends over 16 amino acids. V was clipped by 0 bases and J by 6 bases; unmatched bases: 12. Here the CDR3 DNA reads TGTGCCTGGAGTGTACTGAGGACTAGCGAGGGAGGCGAGCAGTACTTC. It is translated as CAWSVLRTSEGGEQYF.

The rearrangement uses TRBV5-6 and TRBJ1-1; D might be TRBD1 (6 bases). The germline V and J ends were trimmed by 4 bases and 7 bases, with 14 bases remaining between them. The CDR3 runs to 13 residues. The germline V gene has CDR1 SGHDT and CDR2 YYEEEE. For the CDR3, the DNA is TGTGCCAGCAGCCCCTGGGGGGGCCTTGAAGCTTTCTTT. Its translation is CASSPWGGLEAFF.

In DNA form, the CDR3 reads TGTGCCAGCAGCCTCACCCCCCAAGGGATAGGGGGCTACGAGCAGTACTTC. As protein: CASSLTPQGIGGYEQYF. The J gene is TRBJ2-7, the V gene TRBV5-5, with D perhaps TRBD1 (6 bases). The CDR3 spans 17 residues. V lost 4 bases and J 3 bases, leaving 23 bases between the germline ends. From germline, CDR1 is SGHKS and CDR2 YYEKEE (reference sequence).

V is TRBV27 and J is TRBJ1-2; D might be TRBD1 (6 bases). The CDR3 spans 14 residues. V was pared by 4 bases and J by 3 bases, with 12 bases between. CDR1 and CDR2 (germline): MNHEY, SMNVEV (reference sequence). CDR3 residues: CASSSRGTHYGYTF. The CDR3 nucleotides read TGTGCCAGCAGTTCGAGGGGGACACACTATGGCTACACCTTC.

The J gene is TRBJ1-1, the V gene TRBV2; possible D gene TRBD1, 5 bases. The CDR3 consists of 16 residues. Germline loops: CDR1 SNHLY, CDR2 FYNNEI. The V and J ends lost 4 bases and 4 bases respectively, with 19 bases between them. The CDR3 DNA is TGTGCCAGCAGTGCTTGGGCAGGGAAGTCCGTCACTGAAGCTTTCTTT. This translates into CASSAWAGKSVTEAFF.

The chain employs TRBV19 and TRBJ1-2; 9 nucleotides match TRBD1. After removal of 7 bases from V and 4 bases from J, the junction contained 10 bases not matched to a gene. The CDR3 has 15 residues. CDR1 LNHDA and CDR2 SQIVND come from the germline V gene (reference sequence). The CDR3 bases are TGTGCCAGTACACTCGGACAGGGGACTTTCTATGGCTACACCTTC. Residues: CASTLGQGTFYGYTF.

The rearrangement links TRBV19 to TRBJ2-7; 15 bases map to TRBD2. Trimming cost V 3 bases and J 2 bases; bases outside gene matches: 2. The CDR3 length is 16 residues. Per the germline V gene, CDR1 is LNHDA and CDR2 is SQIVND (reference sequence). As DNA, the CDR3 is TGTGCCAGTAGTATGGGACTAGCGGGAGGCCCCTACGAGCAGTACTTC. Residues: CASSMGLAGGPYEQYF.

J is TRBJ2-2 and V is TRBV11-3; 7 nucleotides align to TRBD1. CDR1 is SGHNT and CDR2 is YENEEA in the germline V gene. This CDR3 is built from 16 residues. The V segment lost 2 bases and the J segment 4 bases; nucleotides outside the gene matches: 7. The CDR3, as DNA: TGTGCCAGCAGCTTAAGAGGGGGCGATACCACCGGGGAGCTGTTTTTT. It is translated as CASSLRGGDTTGELFF.

This CDR3 reads CSVVYGVSNQPQHF. The DNA for the CDR3 is TGCAGCGTTGTTTACGGGGTTAGCAATCAGCCCCAGCATTTT. This sequence joins TRBV29-1 and TRBJ1-5; D ambiguous. V was shortened by 4 bases and J by 0 bases, with 10 bases between the two germline ends. Germline values: CDR1 SQVTM, CDR2 ANQGSEA. The CDR3 length is 14 residues.

The genes are TRBV7-9 and TRBJ1-4; D remains unclear. The CDR3 is 12 residues long. V lost 3 bases and J lost 6, with 5 bases in between. Germline V gives CDR1 SEHNR, CDR2 FQNEAQ (reference sequence). The CDR3 sequence is CASSLRDEKLFF. Here the CDR3 DNA reads TGTGCCAGCAGCTTGAGGGATGAAAAACTGTTTTTT.

The chain is built from TRBV2 and TRBJ2-1, with 10 bases matching TRBD2. V lost 7 bases, J lost 4 bases, and 4 bases stayed unmatched. There are 14 residues in the CDR3. In germline, CDR1 is SNHLY, CDR2 FYNNEI. The CDR3 protein is CASITAGGYNEQFF. CDR3 DNA sequence: TGTGCCAGCATCACAGCGGGAGGGTACAATGAGCAGTTCTTC. The complete variable domain, with remaining parts taken from reference TRBV2 and TRBJ2-1, reads EPEVTQTPSHQVTQMGQEVILRCVPISNHLYFYWYRQILGQKVEFLVSFYNNEISEKSEIFDDQFSVERPDGSNFTLKIRSTKLEDSAMYFCASITAGGYNEQFFGPGTRLTVL.

The rearrangement links TRBV6-1 to TRBJ2-7, with a possible D match to TRBD1 (5 bases). V lost 6 bases, J lost 3 bases, and 9 bases lay in between. Germline lookup yields CDR1 MNHNS and CDR2 SASEGT. The CDR3 extends over 12 amino acids. CDR3 protein: CASRVTDYEQYF. Written as DNA, the CDR3 is TGTGCCAGCAGGGTGACAGACTACGAGCAGTACTTC.

This chain links TRBV15 with TRBJ2-3, with 8 bases lining up with TRBD1. The CDR3 runs to 17 residues. J lost 4 bases, V lost 2 bases, and 11 bases had no gene match. CDR1 and CDR2 (germline): LNHNV, YYDKDF (reference sequence). The CDR3 DNA is TGTGCCACCAGCAGACGAACCGGTCAGGGGGCCGCAGATACGCAGTATTTT. Translating gives CATSRRTGQGAADTQYF. The variable domain in full, with the rest retrieved from reference TRBV15 and TRBJ2-3, is DAMVIQNPRYQVTQFGKPVTLSCSQTLNHNVMYWYQQKSSQAPKLLFHYYDKDFNNEADTPDNFQSRRPNTSFCFLDIRSPGLGDTAMYLCATSRRTGQGAADTQYFGPGTRLTVL.

Only one count was recorded for this clone. The chain uses TRBV5-4 and TRBJ2-7, with D perhaps TRBD1 (6 bases). CDR1 SGHNT and CDR2 YYREEE come from the germline V gene (reference sequence). V was clipped by 5 bases and J by 2 bases, with 11 bases between them. The CDR3 consists of 13 residues. The CDR3 nucleotides are TGTGCCAGCAGTCAGGGGTGGGCCTACGAGCAGTACTTC. Protein sequence: CASSQGWAYEQYF.